This TCR beta chain was retrieved from a study of T-cell memory formation after mild COVID-19. Study context: TCR clusters largely stayed donor specific.

Points on this clonotype: Its antigen is unidentified.

TCRdb recomputed calls from the 5' RACE reads with MiXCR, one row per CDR3 protein. This table has some 320,000 distinct CDR3 sequences, around a sixth appearing once. Overall study findings and caveats: A second wave expanding day 15 to 37 was CD4+-biased; contracting clones were balanced.

Sequenced: PBMCs or a T cell subset sorted from them (not recorded which). The clonotype comes from a man aged 18 to 29 who had mild COVID-19 (a few samples of this study predate the infection). Cell type and time point are not known.

CDR3 sequence reads: CASTPMGRQETQYF. The CDR3 DNA follows: TGTGCCAGCACCCCGATGGGGAGGCAAGAGACCCAGTACTTC. The genes are TRBV27 and TRBJ2-5; perhaps TRBD2 as D (6 bases). V was trimmed by 7 bases and J by 2 bases, leaving 14 bases between them. The CDR3 totals 14 residues. CDR1 is MNHEY, CDR2 SMNVEV, per germline (reference sequence).